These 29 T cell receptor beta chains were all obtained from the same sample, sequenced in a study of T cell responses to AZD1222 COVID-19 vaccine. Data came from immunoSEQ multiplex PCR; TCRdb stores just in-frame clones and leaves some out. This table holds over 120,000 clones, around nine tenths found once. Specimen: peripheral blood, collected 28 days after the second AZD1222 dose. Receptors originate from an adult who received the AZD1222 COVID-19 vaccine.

CDR3 in amino acids: CASSTGTGPYGYTF. The CDR3 DNA is TGCGCCAGCAGCACCGGGACAGGGCCCTATGGCTACACCTTC. This chain uses TRBV5-1 with TRBJ1-2; 9 bases fit TRBD1. The CDR3 totals 14 residues. The junction had 5 bases not matched to a gene; V was cut back by 4 bases and J by 4 bases. Germline CDR1 and CDR2: SGHRS and YFSETQ.

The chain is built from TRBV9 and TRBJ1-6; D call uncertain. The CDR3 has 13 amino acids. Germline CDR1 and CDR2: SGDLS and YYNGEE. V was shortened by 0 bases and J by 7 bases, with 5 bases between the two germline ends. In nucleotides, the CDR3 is TGTGCCAGCAGCGTAGGTCCCAATTCACCCCTCCACTTT. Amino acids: CASSVGPNSPLHF.

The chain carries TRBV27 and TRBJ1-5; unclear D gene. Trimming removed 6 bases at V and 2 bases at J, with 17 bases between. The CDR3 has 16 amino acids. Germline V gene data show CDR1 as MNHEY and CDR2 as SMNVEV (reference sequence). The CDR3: CASSPLWIEGNQPQHF. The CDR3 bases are TGTGCCAGCAGCCCCCTTTGGATAGAAGGCAATCAGCCCCAGCATTTT.

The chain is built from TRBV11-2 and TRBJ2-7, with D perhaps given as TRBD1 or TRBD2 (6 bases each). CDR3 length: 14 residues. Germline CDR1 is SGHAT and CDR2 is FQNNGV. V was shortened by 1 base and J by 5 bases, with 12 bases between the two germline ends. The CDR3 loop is CASSLGGGRNEQYF. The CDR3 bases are TGTGCCAGCAGCTTAGGTGGGGGGCGGAACGAGCAGTACTTC.

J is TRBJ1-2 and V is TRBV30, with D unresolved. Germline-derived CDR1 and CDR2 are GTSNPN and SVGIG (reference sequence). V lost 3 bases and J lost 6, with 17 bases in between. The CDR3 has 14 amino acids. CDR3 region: CAWSPRNFPHGYTF. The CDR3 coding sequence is TGTGCCTGGAGCCCCAGGAACTTCCCACATGGCTACACCTTC.

The CDR3 spells CASSLVGSTSNTGELFF. CDR3 nucleotides: TGTGCCAGCAGCTTAGTGGGTAGTACGTCGAACACCGGGGAGCTGTTTTTT. This rearrangement joins TRBV11-2 to TRBJ2-2; D remains unclear. The germline CDR1 and CDR2 sequences are SGHAT and FQNNGV. Trimming shortened V by 1 base and J by 0 bases, and 12 bases separated the two germline ends. The CDR3 contains 17 residues. Drawing the rest from reference TRBV11-2 and TRBJ2-2, the complete variable domain is EAGVAQSPRYKIIEKRQSVAFWCNPISGHATLYWYQQILGQGPKLLIQFQNNGVVDDSQLPKDRFSAERLKGVDSTLKIQPAKLEDSAVYLCASSLVGSTSNTGELFFGEGSRLTVL.

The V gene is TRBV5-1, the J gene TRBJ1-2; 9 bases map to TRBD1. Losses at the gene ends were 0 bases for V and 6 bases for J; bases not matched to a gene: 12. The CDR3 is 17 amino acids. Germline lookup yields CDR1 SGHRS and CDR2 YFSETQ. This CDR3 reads CASSLAAQGAGGDGYTF. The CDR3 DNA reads TGCGCCAGCAGCTTGGCTGCACAGGGGGCGGGTGGAGATGGCTACACCTTC.

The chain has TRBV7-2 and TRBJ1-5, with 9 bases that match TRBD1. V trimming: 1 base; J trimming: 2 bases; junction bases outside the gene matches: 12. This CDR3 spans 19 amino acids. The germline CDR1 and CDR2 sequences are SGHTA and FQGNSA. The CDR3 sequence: CASSLVSTGGVAGNQPQHF. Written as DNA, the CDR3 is TGTGCCAGCAGCTTAGTTTCGACAGGGGGGGTTGCTGGCAATCAGCCCCAGCATTTT.

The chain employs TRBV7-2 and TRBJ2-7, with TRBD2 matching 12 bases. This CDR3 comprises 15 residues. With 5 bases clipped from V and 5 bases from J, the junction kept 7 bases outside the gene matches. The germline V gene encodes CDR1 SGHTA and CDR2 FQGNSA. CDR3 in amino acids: CASSRTSGTRDEQYF. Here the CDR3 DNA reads TGTGCCAGCAGCCGGACTAGCGGGACACGCGACGAGCAGTACTTC.

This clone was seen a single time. The CDR3 loop is CASSSTGGGFYEQYF. The CDR3 DNA is TGTGCCAGCAGTTCCACCGGGGGCGGGTTCTACGAGCAGTACTTC. This sequence joins TRBV28 and TRBJ2-7, with D perhaps TRBD1 or TRBD2 (6 bases each). Trimming removed 4 bases at V and 3 bases at J, with 16 bases between. The CDR3 is made up of 15 amino acids. Germline CDR1 MDHEN, CDR2 SYDVKM.

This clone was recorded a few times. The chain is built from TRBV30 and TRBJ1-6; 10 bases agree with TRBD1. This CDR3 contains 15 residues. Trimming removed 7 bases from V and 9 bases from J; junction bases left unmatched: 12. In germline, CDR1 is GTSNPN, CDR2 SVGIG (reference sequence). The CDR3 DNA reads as TGTGCCTTCCGCCGTCAGGGACAGGGGTTTTCACCCCTCCACTTT. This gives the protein CAFRRQGQGFSPLHF. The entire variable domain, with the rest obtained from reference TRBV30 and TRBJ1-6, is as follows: SQTIHQWPATLVQPVGSPLSLECTVEGTSNPNLYWYRQAAGRGLQLLFYSVGIGQISSEVPQNLSASRPQDRQFILSSKKLLLSDSGFYLCAFRRQGQGFSPLHFGNGTRLTVT.

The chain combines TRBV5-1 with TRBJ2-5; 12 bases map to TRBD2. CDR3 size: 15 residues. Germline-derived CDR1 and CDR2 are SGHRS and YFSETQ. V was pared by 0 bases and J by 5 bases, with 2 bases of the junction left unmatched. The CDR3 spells CASSLGLAGGETQYF. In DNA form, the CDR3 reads TGCGCCAGCAGCTTGGGTCTAGCGGGGGGGGAGACCCAGTACTTC.

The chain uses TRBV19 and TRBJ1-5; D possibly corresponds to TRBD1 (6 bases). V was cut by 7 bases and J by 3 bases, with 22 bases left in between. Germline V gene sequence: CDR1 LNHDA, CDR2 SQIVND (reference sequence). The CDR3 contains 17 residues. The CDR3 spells CASKVDRTGAHNQPQHF. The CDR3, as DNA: TGTGCCAGTAAGGTGGACAGAACCGGAGCACACAATCAGCCCCAGCATTTT.

Written as DNA, the CDR3 is TGTGCCAGCAGCCAAGCAGGACGGGGACGAAATTCACCCCTCCACTTT. It codes for CASSQAGRGRNSPLHF. This chain links TRBV14 with TRBJ1-6; tentative D call: TRBD1 (5 bases). CDR3 length: 16 amino acids. CDR1 and CDR2 from the germline V gene are SGHDN and FVKESK. V was pared by 1 base and J by 7 bases, with 14 bases between.

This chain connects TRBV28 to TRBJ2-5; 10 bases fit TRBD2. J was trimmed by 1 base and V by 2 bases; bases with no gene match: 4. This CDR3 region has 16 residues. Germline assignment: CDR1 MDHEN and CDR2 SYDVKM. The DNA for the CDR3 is TGTGCCAGCAGTTTAAGGAGCGGGAGGGCCCAAGAGACCCAGTACTTC. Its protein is CASSLRSGRAQETQYF.

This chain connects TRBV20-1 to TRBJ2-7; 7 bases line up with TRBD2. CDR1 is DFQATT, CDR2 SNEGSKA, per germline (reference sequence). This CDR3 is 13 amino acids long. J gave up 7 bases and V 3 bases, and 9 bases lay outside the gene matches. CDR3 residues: CSASSAGVWEQYF. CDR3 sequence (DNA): TGCAGTGCTAGTTCGGCGGGAGTCTGGGAGCAGTACTTC.

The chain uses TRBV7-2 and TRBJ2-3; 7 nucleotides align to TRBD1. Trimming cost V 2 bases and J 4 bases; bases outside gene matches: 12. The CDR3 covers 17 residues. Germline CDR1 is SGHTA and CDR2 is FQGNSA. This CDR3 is CASSLNSRGQGADTQYF. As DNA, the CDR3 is TGTGCCAGCAGCTTAAACTCAAGAGGGCAGGGGGCAGATACGCAGTATTTT. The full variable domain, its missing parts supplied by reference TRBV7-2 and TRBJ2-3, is GAGVSQSPSNKVTEKGKDVELRCDPISGHTALYWYRQSLGQGLEFLIYFQGNSAPDKSGLPSDRFSAERTGGSVSTLTIQRTQQEDSAVYLCASSLNSRGQGADTQYFGPGTRLTVL.

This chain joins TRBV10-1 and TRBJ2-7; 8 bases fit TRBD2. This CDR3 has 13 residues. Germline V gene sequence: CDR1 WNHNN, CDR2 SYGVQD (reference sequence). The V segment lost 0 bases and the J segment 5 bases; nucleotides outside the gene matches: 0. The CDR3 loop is CASSESLADEQYF. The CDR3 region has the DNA TGCGCCAGCAGTGAGTCACTAGCGGACGAGCAGTACTTC.

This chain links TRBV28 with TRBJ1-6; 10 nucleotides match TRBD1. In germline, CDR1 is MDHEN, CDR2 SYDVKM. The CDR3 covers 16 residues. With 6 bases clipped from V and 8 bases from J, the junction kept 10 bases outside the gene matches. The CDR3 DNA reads TGTGCCAGCAGCGGGGGGTATGGGACAGGGGATTCACCCCTCCACTTT. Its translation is CASSGGYGTGDSPLHF.

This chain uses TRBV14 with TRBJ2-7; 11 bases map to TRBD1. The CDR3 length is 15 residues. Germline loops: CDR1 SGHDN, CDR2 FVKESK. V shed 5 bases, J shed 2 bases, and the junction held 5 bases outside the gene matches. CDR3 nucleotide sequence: TGTGCCAGCAGCTTTACGGGACAGGGGGCCTACGAGCAGTACTTC. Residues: CASSFTGQGAYEQYF.

CDR3 sequence reads: CASSPRTISNQPQHF. CDR3 nucleotide sequence: TGTGCCAGCAGCCCTCGGACTATTAGCAATCAGCCCCAGCATTTT. The chain couples TRBV7-4 to TRBJ1-5; D gene unclear. The CDR3 has 15 amino acids. V was trimmed by 5 bases and J by 0 bases, leaving 11 bases between them. CDR1 is SGHVT, CDR2 SQSDAQ, per germline.

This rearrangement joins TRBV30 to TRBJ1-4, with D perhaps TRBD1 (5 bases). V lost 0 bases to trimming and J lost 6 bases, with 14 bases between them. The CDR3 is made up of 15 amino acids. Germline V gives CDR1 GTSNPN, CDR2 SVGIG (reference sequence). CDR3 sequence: CAWSVKAGTDEKLFF. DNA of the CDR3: TGTGCCTGGAGTGTAAAAGCAGGGACGGATGAAAAACTGTTTTTT.

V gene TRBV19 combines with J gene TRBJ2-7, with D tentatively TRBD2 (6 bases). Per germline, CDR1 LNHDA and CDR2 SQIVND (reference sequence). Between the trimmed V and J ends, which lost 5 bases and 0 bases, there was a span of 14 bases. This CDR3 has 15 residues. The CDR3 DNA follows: TGTGCCAGTAGTCGGAGGGCTGATATCTCCTACGAGCAGTACTTC. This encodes CASSRRADISYEQYF.

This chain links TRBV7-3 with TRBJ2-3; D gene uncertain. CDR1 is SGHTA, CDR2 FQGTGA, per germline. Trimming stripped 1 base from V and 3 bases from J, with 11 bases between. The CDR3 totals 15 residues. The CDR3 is CASSLNPDPTDTQYF. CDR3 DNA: TGTGCCAGCAGCTTAAATCCCGACCCGACAGATACGCAGTATTTT.

CDR3 residues: CSASPPGEDYEQYF. The CDR3 bases are TGCAGTGCTAGTCCCCCGGGGGAGGACTACGAGCAGTACTTC. The rearrangement links TRBV20-1 to TRBJ2-7, with D possibly TRBD2 on 6 matching bases. V was trimmed by 3 bases and J by 3 bases, leaving 15 bases between them. The CDR3 length is 14 residues. CDR1 and CDR2 from the germline V gene are DFQATT and SNEGSKA (reference sequence).

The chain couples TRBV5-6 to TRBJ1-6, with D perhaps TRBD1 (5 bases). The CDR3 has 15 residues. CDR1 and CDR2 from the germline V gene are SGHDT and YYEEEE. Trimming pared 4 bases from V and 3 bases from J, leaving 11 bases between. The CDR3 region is CASSPRGVYNSPLHF. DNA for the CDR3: TGTGCCAGCAGCCCCCGAGGGGTCTATAATTCACCCCTCCACTTT.

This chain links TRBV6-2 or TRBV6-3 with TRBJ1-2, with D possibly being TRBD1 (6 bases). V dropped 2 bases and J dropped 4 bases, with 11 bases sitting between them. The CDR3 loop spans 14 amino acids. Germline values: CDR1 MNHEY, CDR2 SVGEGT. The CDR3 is CASSYVQGTYGYTF. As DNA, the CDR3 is TGTGCCAGCAGTTACGTCCAGGGGACCTATGGCTACACCTTC.

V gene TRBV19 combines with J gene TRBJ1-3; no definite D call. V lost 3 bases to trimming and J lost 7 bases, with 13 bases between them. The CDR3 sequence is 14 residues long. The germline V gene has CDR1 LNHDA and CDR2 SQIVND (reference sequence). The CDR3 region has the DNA TGTGCCAGTAGTATGGGGTATGAGGCGAACACCATATATTTT. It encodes CASSMGYEANTIYF.

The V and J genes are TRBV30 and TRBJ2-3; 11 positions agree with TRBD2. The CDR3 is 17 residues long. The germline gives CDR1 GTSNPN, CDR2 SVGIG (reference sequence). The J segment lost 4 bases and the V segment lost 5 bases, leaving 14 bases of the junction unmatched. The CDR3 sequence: CAWWTSSGRIRPDTQYF. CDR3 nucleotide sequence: TGTGCCTGGTGGACTTCTAGCGGGAGGATTCGCCCAGATACGCAGTATTTT.